Presented here are 17 T cell receptor beta chains from one specimen sequenced in a study of T-cell reconstitution after alpha-beta-depleted transplantation in children. Preparation of the TCRbeta library involved a method that used unique molecular identifiers. TCRdb itself ran the PCR reads through MiXCR, one entry per CDR3 protein. The table records about 270,000 distinct CDR3 sequences, more than 8% of them present only once. The starting material was PBMCs from the stem cell graft donor, obtained from the stem cell graft. The receptors stem from a human donor who donated a stem cell graft to a child with SCID.

The CDR3 here is CASVISGGAYNEQFF. The CDR3 bases are TGTGCCAGCGTGATCTCCGGGGGGGCCTACAATGAGCAGTTCTTC. This rearrangement joins TRBV12-3 or TRBV12-4 to TRBJ2-1; 8 positions match TRBD2. The CDR3 has 15 residues. V was pared by 8 bases and J by 2 bases, with 8 bases of the junction left unmatched.

This clonotype was detected ten times or more. The genes are TRBV10-3 and TRBJ1-1; D unresolved. The CDR3 is 14 amino acids. The germline V and J ends were trimmed by 1 base and 2 bases, with 8 bases remaining between them. Looked up from germline, CDR1 is ENHRY and CDR2 is SYGVKD. CDR3 bases: TGTGCCATCAGTGAGTTGGAGGCCAACACTGAAGCTTTCTTT. It specifies CAISELEANTEAFF.

The chain links TRBV7-9 to TRBJ1-1; D is unresolved. CDR1 and CDR2 from the germline V gene are SEHNR and FQNEAQ (reference sequence). Trimming removed 1 base at V and 2 bases at J, with 11 bases between. CDR3 length: 15 residues. CDR3: CASSLVAGQNTEAFF. The CDR3 nucleotides read TGTGCCAGCAGCTTAGTCGCGGGCCAAAACACTGAAGCTTTCTTT.

This clonotype turned up a few times. The chain carries TRBV5-1 and TRBJ2-2; TRBD1 matches at 7 bases. Unmatched junction bases numbered 6, after V lost 1 base and J lost 0 bases. In germline, CDR1 is SGHRS, CDR2 YFSETQ. The CDR3 extends over 17 amino acids. For the CDR3, the DNA is TGCGCCAGCAGCTTGAGGGACAGAACTCCGAACACCGGGGAGCTGTTTTTT. It specifies CASSLRDRTPNTGELFF.

This clonotype was detected a few times. V is TRBV9 and J is TRBJ2-1, with D possibly called TRBD1 or TRBD2 (6 bases each). V lost 3 bases and J 8 bases, leaving 15 bases between the germline ends. CDR1 is SGDLS and CDR2 is YYNGEE in the germline V gene. This CDR3 has 14 amino acids. CDR3 coding DNA: TGTGCCAGCAGCGCGAAGGACGGGGGCGATGAGCAGTTCTTC. As protein: CASSAKDGGDEQFF.

V and J are TRBV12-3 or TRBV12-4 and TRBJ2-1; the D is unclear. The CDR3 is made up of 13 amino acids. Between the trimmed V and J ends, which lost 1 base and 10 bases, there was a span of 11 bases. The CDR3 sequence: CASSLGPVEEQFF. DNA of the CDR3: TGTGCCAGCAGTTTAGGCCCAGTTGAGGAGCAGTTCTTC.

The genes are TRBV5-1 and TRBJ2-5; D may match TRBD1 or TRBD2 (5 bases each). V gave up 0 bases and J gave up 5 bases, with 11 bases separating them. CDR3 length: 14 residues. From germline, CDR1 is SGHRS and CDR2 YFSETQ. The CDR3 nucleotides are TGCGCCAGCAGCTTGGCTGGGGGAGTGGAGACCCAGTACTTC. This gives the protein CASSLAGGVETQYF.

The chain employs TRBV27 and TRBJ1-1; no clear D. The germline gives CDR1 MNHEY, CDR2 SMNVEV (reference sequence). Trimming pared 2 bases from V and 5 bases from J, leaving 12 bases between. The CDR3 has 14 amino acids. The CDR3 nucleotides read TGTGCCAGCAGTTTAAGGTACGGTGGGACTGAAGCTTTCTTT. Protein product: CASSLRYGGTEAFF.

This clonotype came up a few times. V is TRBV20-1 and J is TRBJ2-7, with D hard to call. Trimming removed 0 bases from V and 1 base from J, with 13 bases in between. CDR1 is DFQATT and CDR2 is SNEGSKA in the germline V gene (reference sequence). The CDR3 loop spans 15 amino acids. The DNA for the CDR3 is TGCAGTGCTAGAGATCTCCTTACCTTATCCTACGAGCAGTACTTC. Protein: CSARDLLTLSYEQYF.

This clonotype was found a few times. The chain joins TRBV2 to TRBJ2-1; D is undetermined. V was clipped by 1 base and J by 0 bases, with 7 bases between them. The length of the CDR3 is 15 residues. Germline-derived CDR1 and CDR2 are SNHLY and FYNNEI. The chain's CDR3 is CASSEDGTSYNEQFF. CDR3 coding DNA: TGTGCCAGCAGTGAAGACGGCACCTCCTACAATGAGCAGTTCTTC.

The rearrangement links TRBV20-1 to TRBJ1-6; D not resolved. Trimming cost V 0 bases and J 10 bases, with 13 bases left between them. This CDR3 comprises 14 residues. CDR1 is DFQATT, CDR2 SNEGSKA, per germline (reference sequence). This CDR3 reads CSARDMEGSSPLHF. CDR3 DNA sequence: TGCAGTGCTAGAGATATGGAGGGAAGCTCACCCCTCCACTTT.

The chain has TRBV20-1 and TRBJ2-7, with D perhaps matching TRBD1 or TRBD2 (6 bases each). Germline V lookup: CDR1 DFQATT, CDR2 SNEGSKA (reference sequence). Trimming left V 2 bases short and J 0 bases short, with 20 bases between. The CDR3 length is 17 residues. CDR3 bases: TGCAGTGCTAGAACCACTAGCTGGGGGCTCCGCTCCTACGAGCAGTACTTC. Translating gives CSARTTSWGLRSYEQYF.

This clonotype has more than one count but fewer than ten. The genes are TRBV12-3 or TRBV12-4 and TRBJ2-2; D is uncertain. The V and J ends lost 2 bases and 4 bases respectively, with 11 bases between them. The CDR3 is 15 amino acids. CDR3 coding DNA: TGTGCCAGCAGTTTATTGGCAGAATTCACCGGGGAGCTGTTTTTT. Amino acids: CASSLLAEFTGELFF.

There are a few counts of this clonotype. The CDR3 loop reads CASIQDSNQPQHF. The CDR3 DNA follows: TGTGCCAGCATCCAGGACAGCAATCAGCCCCAGCATTTT. This chain joins TRBV12-3 or TRBV12-4 and TRBJ1-5, with no clear D. CDR3 length equals 13 residues. Trimming shortened V by 7 bases and J by 1 base, and 8 bases separated the two germline ends.

This clonotype was counted ten times or more. This chain joins TRBV3-1 and TRBJ1-5; D unclear. Trimming removed 4 bases at V and 1 base at J, with 11 bases between. The CDR3 spans 15 residues. Germline V gene data show CDR1 as LGHDT and CDR2 as YNNKEL (reference sequence). CDR3 loop: CASSPQGLSNQPQHF. The CDR3 region has the DNA TGTGCCAGCAGCCCTCAAGGGTTGAGCAATCAGCCCCAGCATTTT.

The chain is built from TRBV18 and TRBJ2-7; possibly TRBD1 for D (6 bases). The CDR3 is 16 residues long. The germline V gene encodes CDR1 KGHSH and CDR2 LQKENI. Trimming removed 2 bases at V and 3 bases at J, with 17 bases between. CDR3 amino acids: CASSPSWAGADYEQYF. Written as DNA, the CDR3 is TGTGCCAGCTCACCAAGTTGGGCAGGGGCCGACTACGAGCAGTACTTC.

V usage is TRBV19 and J usage is TRBJ2-3; D call uncertain. This CDR3 spans 16 amino acids. Germline-derived CDR1 and CDR2 are LNHDA and SQIVND (reference sequence). The V gene lost 5 bases and the J gene lost 2 bases, with 17 bases spanning the gap. The CDR3 spells CASSLTDRPLTDTQYF. The CDR3 region has the DNA TGTGCCAGTAGTCTCACGGACCGACCTCTCACAGATACGCAGTATTTT.